This T cell receptor beta chain is from a study of blood T cell repertoires in COVID-19. Study-wide background: PBMCs, B-cell-depleted T cells, or T cells provided the cDNA or gDNA that made up the material.

Per the original data handling: Reference gene primer amplification yielded estimated nucleated cell counts. Here immunoSEQ multiplex PCR was the method, and the copy in TCRdb shows in-frame clones only, minus some. That table furnishes V, J and clone size, whereas the DNA furnished D and trimming. The sample records roughly 170,000 clones, over 70% being singletons. This CDR3 contains 15 residues. From germline, CDR1 is SGHNT and CDR2 YYREEE (reference sequence). V was shortened by 2 bases and J by 0 bases, with 11 bases between the two germline ends. This clone was detected once. V and J are TRBV5-4 and TRBJ1-1, with a tentative D call TRBD1 (5 bases). The source is a woman between 40 and 55 years old with acute COVID-19. The sequencing sample was made of PBMCs or T cells enriched from blood (not recorded which). The CDR3 loop reads CASSFDRAMNTEAFF. In nucleotides, the CDR3 is TGTGCCAGCAGCTTTGACAGAGCCATGAACACTGAAGCTTTCTTT. The whole variable domain, remainder taken from reference TRBV5-4 and TRBJ1-1, is ETGVTQSPTHLIKTRGQQVTLRCSSQSGHNTVSWYQQALGQGPQFIFQYYREEENGRGNFPPRFSGLQFPNYSSELNVNALELDDSALYLCASSFDRAMNTEAFFGQGTRLTVV.